This T cell receptor (beta chain) appears in the sequencing data of a study of T cells after yellow fever vaccination. Findings and caveats of the study: Abundant bulk-derived clonotypes could contaminate FACS-sorted repertoires.

The sample holds a few counts of this clonotype. The antigen remains undetermined. With 5 bases removed from V and 0 bases from J, the gap between germline ends came to 11 bases. Germline values: CDR1 SEHNR, CDR2 FQNEAQ (reference sequence). The CDR3 runs 16 residues. Via MiXCR, TCRdb re-called the 5' RACE reads, giving one row per CDR3 protein. The profile shows 250,000 to 400,000 distinct CDR3 sequences, around 4.5% of them singletons. V usage is TRBV7-9 and J usage is TRBJ1-6, with a tentative D call TRBD1 (5 bases). This clonotype originated in a man between 18 and 35 years old who received the YFV17D yellow fever vaccine. The sample consisted of PBMCs, taken 15 days after the yellow fever booster vaccination. Here the CDR3 reads CASSAGLSSYNSPLHF. The CDR3 DNA sequence: TGTGCCAGCAGCGCGGGACTAAGCTCCTATAATTCACCCCTCCACTTT. Complete variable domain (other parts from reference TRBV7-9 and TRBJ1-6): DTGVSQNPRHKITKRGQNVTFRCDPISEHNRLYWYRQTLGQGPEFLTYFQNEAQLEKSRLLSDRFSAERPKGSFSTLEIQRTEQGDSAMYLCASSAGLSSYNSPLHFGNGTRLTVT.